This T cell receptor beta chain appears in the sequencing data of a study of T cell repertoires in cytomegalovirus infection. Study overall: HLA-C-restricted CMV epitopes, recently identified, and well-studied HLA-B-restricted ones were used by the study.

Trimming removed 3 bases at V and 0 bases at J, with 8 bases between. CDR1 is DFQATT, CDR2 SNEGSKA, per germline (reference sequence). CDR3 length equals 13 residues. Notes on the study in general: Clonotypes of TCR beta that were HLA-C-restricted and CMV-specific dominated the ex vivo response.

Worth noting for this clonotype: Its matching antigen is unknown.

TCRdb redid the calling of the reads with MiXCR, one entry per CDR3 protein. The table includes about 830,000 distinct CDR3 sequences, about 33% detected once. The genes are TRBV20-1 and TRBJ1-1, with D unresolved. The sample was cultured CD8+ T cells from PBMCs, taken from culture after CMV antigen stimulation. The receptor was isolated from a human donor in good health (CMV status not recorded). Some clones in this sample may be carry-over from other donors' samples. CDR3 DNA: TGCAGTGCTAGCCTCAGGATGAACACTGAAGCTTTCTTT. It is translated as CSASLRMNTEAFF.